Described below is a single T cell receptor (beta chain) sequence and its context. Which antigen it targets is not known. No much larger clone is present one base from it, and per-base qualities are unavailable. The immunoSEQ Assay, a bias-controlled multiplex PCR, was used to amplify TCRbeta CDR3 regions from genomic DNA. The authors' pipeline ran thus. The number of nucleated cells in each sample was estimated from the amplification of reference gene primers within the assay. To quantify the absolute abundance of each unique TCRbeta CDR3 rearrangement, sequence reads were collapsed and filtered. Productive Simpson clonality was computed per sample as the square root of Simpson's diversity index over productive rearrangements. In TCRdb, the immuneACCESS table is reduced to in-frame sequences with V and J assigned. These tables do not hold every clone; where another copy was compared, an unresolved V gene accounts for under half, and the others remain unexplained. V and J calls and clone size are given by that table; D and trimming were obtained from the DNA. The sample table holds about 87,000 clones, of which over 75% were seen once. Approximately 4.4% of the sample is held by the ten biggest clonotypes.

Compared with germline, V lacks 5 bases and J lacks 0 bases; bases without a gene match: 7. Including cysteine and phenylalanine, the CDR3 has 17 amino acids. The kept DNA is CDR3 alone, 51 bases in frame from the first base. Looking up the germline V gene yields CDR1 SGHVS and CDR2 FQNEAQ. This entry comes from a study of blood T cell repertoires in COVID-19 (dated by TCRdb to the early 2020s). Some background on the complete study: The collaborator samples originated in the United States, Italy and Spain and spanned the acute and convalescent phases of COVID-19. The material from the prospective study consisted of cDNA or gDNA derived from T cells, B-cell-depleted T cells, or PBMCs. The samples were drawn from the first 160 participants of the ongoing ImmuneRACE study and from about 1,200 subjects provided by 6 global collaborators. The sample metadata nearly always contained a de-identified subject ID, COVID-19 status, age in years and sex. Subjects who had been exposed to COVID-19, were actively infected with it, or had recovered from it provided the deeply sampled blood TCRbeta repertoires that made up the dataset. Where HLA class I and class II types were available, the types were taken from metadata supplied by the sample provider, not from assay-based typing. The repertoires were released in a freely available public database intended as a resource for research on the immune response to SARS-CoV-2. Points the paper makes about the study in general: The amount of clinical and demographic metadata varied by source and participant and was provided uncurated.

The collaborating institutions used their own protocols to collect whole blood in K2EDTA tubes. For TCRbeta analysis, collaborators shipped samples in one of three forms: frozen whole blood, isolated PBMCs, or DNA extracted from either of those sample types. The chain couples TRBV7-8 to TRBJ1-2; TRBD1 matches 12 bases in the middle. The sequenced material came from peripheral blood. The sequence came from a woman of 80 years or more with acute or convalescent COVID-19. The nucleotide sequence is TGTGCCAGCAGCGGAAAGGGACAGGGGGCAACTAACTATGGCTACACCTTC. This is translated as CASSGKGQGATNYGYTF. The CDR3 plus the reference TRBV7-8 and TRBJ1-2 genes for the other parts give the full variable domain: GAGVSQSPRYKVAKRGQDVALRCDPISGHVSLFWYQQALGQGPEFLTYFQNEAQLDKSGLPSDRFFAERPEGSVSTLKIQRTQQEDSAVYLCASSGKGQGATNYGYTFGSGTRLTVV.